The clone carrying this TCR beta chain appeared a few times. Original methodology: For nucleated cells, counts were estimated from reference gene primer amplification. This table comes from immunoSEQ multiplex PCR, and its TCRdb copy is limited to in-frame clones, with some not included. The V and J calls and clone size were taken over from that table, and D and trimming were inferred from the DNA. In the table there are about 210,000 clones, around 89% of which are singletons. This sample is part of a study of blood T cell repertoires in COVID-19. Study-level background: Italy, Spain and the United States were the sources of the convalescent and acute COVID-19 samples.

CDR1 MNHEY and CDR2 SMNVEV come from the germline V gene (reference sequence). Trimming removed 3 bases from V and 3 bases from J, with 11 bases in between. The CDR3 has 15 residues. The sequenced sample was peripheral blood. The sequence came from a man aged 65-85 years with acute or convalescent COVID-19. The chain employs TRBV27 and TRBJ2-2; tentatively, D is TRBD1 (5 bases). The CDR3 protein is CASSLAGLDTGELFF. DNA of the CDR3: TGTGCCAGCAGTTTGGCAGGGCTTGACACCGGGGAGCTGTTTTTT.